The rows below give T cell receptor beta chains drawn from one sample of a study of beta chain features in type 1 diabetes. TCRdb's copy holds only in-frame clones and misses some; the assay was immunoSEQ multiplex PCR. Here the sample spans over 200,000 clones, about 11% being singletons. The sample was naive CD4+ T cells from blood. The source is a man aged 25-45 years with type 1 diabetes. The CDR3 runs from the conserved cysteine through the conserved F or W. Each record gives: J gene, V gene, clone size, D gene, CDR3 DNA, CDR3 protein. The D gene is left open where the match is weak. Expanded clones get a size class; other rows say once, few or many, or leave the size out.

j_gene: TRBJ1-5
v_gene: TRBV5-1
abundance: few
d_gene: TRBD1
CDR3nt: TGCGCCAGCAGCCAACAGGGACAGGGGCAGCCCCAGCATTTT
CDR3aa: CASSQQGQGQPQHF

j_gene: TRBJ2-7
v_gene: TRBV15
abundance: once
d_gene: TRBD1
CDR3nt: TGTGCCACCAGCCCCCGGGACAGTTCCTACGAGCAGTACTTC
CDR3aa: CATSPRDSSYEQYF

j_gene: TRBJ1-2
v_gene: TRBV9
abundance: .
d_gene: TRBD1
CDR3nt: TGTGCCAGCAGCGTAGAGGGGGCGCCGCTTTATGGCTACACCTTC
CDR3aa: CASSVEGAPLYGYTF

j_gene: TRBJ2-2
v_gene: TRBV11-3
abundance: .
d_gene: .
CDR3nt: TGTGCCAGCAGCTCGGGACTCACCGGGGAGCTGTTTTTT
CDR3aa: CASSSGLTGELFF

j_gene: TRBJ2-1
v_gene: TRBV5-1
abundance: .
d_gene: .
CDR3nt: TGCGCCAGCAGCCCCATTTCGAGCTCCTACAATGAGCAGTTCTTC
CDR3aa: CASSPISSSYNEQFF

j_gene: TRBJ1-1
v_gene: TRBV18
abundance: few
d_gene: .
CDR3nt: TGTGCCAGCTCACCATACGGGACATTTGAAGCTTTCTTT
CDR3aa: CASSPYGTFEAFF

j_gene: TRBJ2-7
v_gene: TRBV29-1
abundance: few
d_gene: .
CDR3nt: TGCAGCGTAATCGAGAGGCAGGGTTACTACGAGCAGTACTTC
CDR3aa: CSVIERQGYYEQYF

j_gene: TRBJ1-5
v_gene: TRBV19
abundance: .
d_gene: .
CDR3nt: TGTGCCAGTAGTGGGTCCGACTATGGCAATCAGCCCCAGCATTTT
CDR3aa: CASSGSDYGNQPQHF

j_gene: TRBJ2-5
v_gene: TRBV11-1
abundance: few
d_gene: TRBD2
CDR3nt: TGTGCCAGCAGCTCGAGACTAGCGGGGGCTGAGACCCAGTACTTC
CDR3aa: CASSSRLAGAETQYF

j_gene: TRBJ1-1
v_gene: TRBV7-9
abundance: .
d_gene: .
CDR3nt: TGTGCCAGCAGAGCGGACGAAGCTTTCTTT
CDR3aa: CASRADEAFF

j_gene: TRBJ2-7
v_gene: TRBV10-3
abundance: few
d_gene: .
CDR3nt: TGTGCCATCAGTGAGGGCTCCCCCCTCGAGCAGTACTTC
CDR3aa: CAISEGSPLEQYF

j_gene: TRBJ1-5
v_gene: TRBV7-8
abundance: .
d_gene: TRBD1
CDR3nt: TGTGCCAGCAGTCCGGACAGGGTTCGCAATCAGCCCCAGCATTTT
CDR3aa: CASSPDRVRNQPQHF

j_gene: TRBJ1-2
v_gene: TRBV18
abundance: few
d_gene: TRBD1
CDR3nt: TGTGCCAGCTCACCACCGGGACAGACGAACTATGGCTACACCTTC
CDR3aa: CASSPPGQTNYGYTF

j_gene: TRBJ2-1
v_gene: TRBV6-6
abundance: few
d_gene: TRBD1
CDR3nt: TGTGCCAGCAGTTACTCGAGTGGGACAGGGATAAGGCAGTTCTTC
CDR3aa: CASSYSSGTGIRQFF

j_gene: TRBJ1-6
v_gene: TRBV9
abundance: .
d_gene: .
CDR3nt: TGTGCCAGCAGCGTGCAGGTTTATAATTCACCCCTCCACTTT
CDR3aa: CASSVQVYNSPLHF

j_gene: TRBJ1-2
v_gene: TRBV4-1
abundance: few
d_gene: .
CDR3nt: TGCGCCAGCAGCTCATCATATGGCTACACCTTC
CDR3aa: CASSSSYGYTF

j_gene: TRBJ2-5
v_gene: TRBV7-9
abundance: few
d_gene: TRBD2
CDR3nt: TGTGCCAGCAGCTTAGGCGGGGGTACCGGTTTCCGAGAGACCCAGTACTTC
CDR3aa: CASSLGGGTGFRETQYF

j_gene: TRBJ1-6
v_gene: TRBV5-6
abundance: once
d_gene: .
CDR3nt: TGTGCCAGCAGCACTGACAGTTCCTATAATTCACCCCTCCACTTT
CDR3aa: CASSTDSSYNSPLHF

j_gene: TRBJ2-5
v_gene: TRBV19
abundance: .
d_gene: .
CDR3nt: TGTGCCAGTAGTATGTACACGGGGAAAGAGACCCAGTACTTC
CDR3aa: CASSMYTGKETQYF

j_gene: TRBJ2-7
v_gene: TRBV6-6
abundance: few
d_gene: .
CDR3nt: TGTGCCAGCAACCCCCAGGGGCAGTACACCTACGAGCAGTACTTC
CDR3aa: CASNPQGQYTYEQYF

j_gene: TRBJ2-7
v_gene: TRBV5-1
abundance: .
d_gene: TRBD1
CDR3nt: TGCGCCAGCAGTCGGGACAGCCGGACCTACGAGCAGTACTTC
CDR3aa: CASSRDSRTYEQYF

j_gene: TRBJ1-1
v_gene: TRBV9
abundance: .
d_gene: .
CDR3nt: TGTGCCAGCAGCGTAGGGAGGGTGGGAGCCAACACTGAAGCTTTCTTT
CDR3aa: CASSVGRVGANTEAFF

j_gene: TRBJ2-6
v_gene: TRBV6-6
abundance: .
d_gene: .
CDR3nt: TGTGCCAGCAGCCAGGATCTCTCTGGGGCCAACGTCCTGACTTTC
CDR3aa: CASSQDLSGANVLTF

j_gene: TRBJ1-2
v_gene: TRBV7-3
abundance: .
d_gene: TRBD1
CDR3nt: TGTGCCAGCAGCCAAACCGGGACAGACTATGGCTACACCTTC
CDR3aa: CASSQTGTDYGYTF

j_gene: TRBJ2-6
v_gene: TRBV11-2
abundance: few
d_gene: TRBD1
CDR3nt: TGTGCCAGCAGCAGGGGGGACAGGGGTGACTCTGGGGCCAACGTCCTGACTTTC
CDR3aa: CASSRGDRGDSGANVLTF

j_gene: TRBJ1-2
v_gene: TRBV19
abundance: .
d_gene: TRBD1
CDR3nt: TGTGCCAGTAGTTCCGGGACAGTCTATGGCTACACCTTC
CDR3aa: CASSSGTVYGYTF

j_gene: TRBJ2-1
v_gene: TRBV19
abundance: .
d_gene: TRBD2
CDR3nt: TGTGCCAGTAGTATAGCCCTAGCGGGGAATTACAATGAGCAGTTCTTC
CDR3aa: CASSIALAGNYNEQFF

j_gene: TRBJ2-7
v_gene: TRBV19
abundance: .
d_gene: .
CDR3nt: TGTGCCAGTAGCGAAGACAGGCCCGCTTTTGGGCAGTACTTC
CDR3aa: CASSEDRPAFGQYF

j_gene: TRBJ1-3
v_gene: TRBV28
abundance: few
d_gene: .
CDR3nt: TGTGCCAGCAGCCCGGGGGGGGCTGGTGGAAACACCATATATTTT
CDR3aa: CASSPGGAGGNTIYF

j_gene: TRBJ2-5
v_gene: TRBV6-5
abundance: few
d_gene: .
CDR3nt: TGTGCCAGCAGTTACTCGAATCGACTAGGGCAAGAGACCCAGTACTTC
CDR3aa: CASSYSNRLGQETQYF

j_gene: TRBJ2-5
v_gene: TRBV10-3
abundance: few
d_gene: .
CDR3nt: TGTGCCATCAGTAGACAAGAAGCTCAAGAGACCCAGTACTTC
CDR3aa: CAISRQEAQETQYF

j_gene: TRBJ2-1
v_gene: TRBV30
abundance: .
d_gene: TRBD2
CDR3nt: TGTGCCTGCGCTAGCGGGGCCTACAATGAGCAGTTCTTC
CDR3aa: CACASGAYNEQFF

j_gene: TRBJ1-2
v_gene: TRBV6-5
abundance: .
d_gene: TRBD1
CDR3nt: TGTGCCAGCAGACCGGGACAGTCCTTCTATGGCTACACCTTC
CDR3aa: CASRPGQSFYGYTF

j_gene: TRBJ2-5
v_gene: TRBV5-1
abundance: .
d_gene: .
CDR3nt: TGCGCCAGCAAACCGGGGGTGGCAGAGACCCAGTACTTC
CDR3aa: CASKPGVAETQYF

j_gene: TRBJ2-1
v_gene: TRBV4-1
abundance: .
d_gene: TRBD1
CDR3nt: TGCGCCAGCAGTCTTCCGGGACAGGGGTCCAATGAGCAGTTCTTC
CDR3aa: CASSLPGQGSNEQFF